The 23 T cell receptor beta chains presented below share a single source sample, sequenced in a study of monozygotic twins with inflammatory bowel disease (dated by TCRdb to about 2019). To prepare the library, 5' RACE was applied. Sequencer: Illumina HiSeq 2500. TCRdb reprocessed the reads into one record per CDR3 protein sequence, lacking DNA. This sample's listing comprises around 450,000 distinct CDR3 sequences. About 2.3% of the sample is taken by the ten largest. Sequencing was performed on blood. The receptors stem from a human donor with ulcerative colitis or Crohn's disease, or a healthy co-twin of an affected twin (not recorded which).

This chain joins TRBV28 and TRBJ2-7; TCRdb gives TRBD1 as the D gene, but with no DNA this cannot be confirmed. The CDR3 is 14 residues long. Per the germline V gene, CDR1 is MDHEN and CDR2 is SYDVKM. The CDR3 here is CASSTAGGSYEQYF.

V is TRBV25-1 and J is TRBJ2-7; TCRdb names TRBD1, which stays unverified in the absence of DNA. Germline V gene data show CDR1 as MGHDK and CDR2 as SYGVNS. CDR3 length: 14 residues. The CDR3 region is CASSDLSASYEQYF.

This chain joins TRBV5-1 and TRBJ2-1; TCRdb calls TRBD2, which cannot be checked without DNA. The CDR3 totals 18 residues. Germline assignment: CDR1 SGHRS and CDR2 YFSETQ. The CDR3 sequence: CASSRTSGGAFTYNEQFF. Full variable domain (rest looked up from reference TRBV5-1 and TRBJ2-1): KAGVTQTPRYLIKTRGQQVTLSCSPISGHRSVSWYQQTPGQGLQFLFEYFSETQRNKGNFPGRFSGRQFSNSRSEMNVSTLELGDSALYLCASSRTSGGAFTYNEQFFGPGTRLTVL.

The rearrangement joins TRBV7-9 to TRBJ2-3. This CDR3 spans 14 amino acids. Germline loops: CDR1 SEHNR, CDR2 FQNEAQ (reference sequence). CDR3 region: CASSLTDTTDTQYF.

The genes are TRBV20-1 and TRBJ2-1; the D call of TRBD2 rests on TCRdb alone, since no DNA is present to check it. The germline V gene encodes CDR1 DFQATT and CDR2 SNEGSKA (reference sequence). The CDR3 totals 16 residues. The CDR3 loop reads CSVAGGETSSYNEQFF.

This chain uses TRBV7-3 with TRBJ2-3; TCRdb reports TRBD2, a call that lacks DNA to check it against. The CDR3 totals 18 residues. Germline CDR1 SGHTA, CDR2 FQGTGA. CDR3 sequence: CASSLMASGGTSTDTQYF.

The chain recombines TRBV10-3 with TRBJ1-1. CDR3 length: 12 residues. Germline V lookup: CDR1 ENHRY, CDR2 SYGVKD. CDR3 amino acids: CAISVGNTEAFF.

The chain combines TRBV18 with TRBJ1-2; TCRdb calls TRBD1, which cannot be checked without DNA. CDR1 KGHSH and CDR2 LQKENI come from the germline V gene. CDR3 length: 16 residues. The CDR3 reads CASSPLPGQHAYGYTF. Using reference TRBV18 and TRBJ1-2 for the parts outside the CDR3, the full variable domain is NAGVMQNPRHLVRRRGQEARLRCSPMKGHSHVYWYRQLPEEGLKFMVYLQKENIIDESGMPKERFSAEFPKEGPSILRIQQVVRGDSAAYFCASSPLPGQHAYGYTFGSGTRLTVV.

The rearrangement joins TRBV2 to TRBJ2-7; the TCRdb call, TRBD2, lacks DNA for checking. The CDR3 length is 15 residues. Germline V CDR1 and CDR2: SNHLY, FYNNEI. The CDR3 sequence is CASRPRTSGSYEQYF.

The chain joins TRBV19 to TRBJ2-1; TCRdb designates TRBD2, a call that cannot be tested without DNA. This CDR3 has 17 amino acids. The germline V gene encodes CDR1 LNHDA and CDR2 SQIVND (reference sequence). CDR3 sequence: CASSIFSGVSIYNEQFF.

V usage is TRBV5-1 and J usage is TRBJ2-1; TCRdb's D gene call, TRBD2, goes unchecked for lack of DNA. This CDR3 contains 16 residues. In germline, CDR1 is SGHRS, CDR2 YFSETQ. This CDR3 is CASSGTASGGYNEQFF.

This sequence joins TRBV6-5 and TRBJ2-1. This CDR3 spans 15 amino acids. Germline V lookup: CDR1 MNHEY, CDR2 SVGAGI. CDR3 residues: CASSYRRTGYNEQFF.

J is TRBJ1-1 and V is TRBV5-1. The CDR3 runs to 12 residues. CDR1 and CDR2 (germline): SGHRS, YFSETQ. CDR3 amino acids: CASTGDGLEAFF.

The J gene is TRBJ1-1, the V gene TRBV6-2 or TRBV6-3; without DNA, the TCRdb call of TRBD1 cannot be checked. The CDR3 runs to 14 residues. Germline-derived CDR1 and CDR2 are MNHEY and SVGEGT. The CDR3 region is CASINGGGGTEAFF.

CDR3 region: CATSRDRGTEAFF. The chain is built from TRBV15 and TRBJ1-1. The V gene's germline CDR1 is LNHNV and CDR2 YYDKDF (reference sequence). This CDR3 has 13 amino acids.

This rearrangement joins TRBV5-1 to TRBJ2-3. CDR1 and CDR2 (germline): SGHRS, YFSETQ. The CDR3 spans 12 residues. The CDR3 spells CVSSLPGDTQYF.

The CDR3 sequence is CASSFAREPYEQYF. J is TRBJ2-7 and V is TRBV28. There are 14 residues in the CDR3. Germline V gene lookup returns CDR1 MDHEN and CDR2 SYDVKM. The full variable domain, with the rest looked up from reference TRBV28 and TRBJ2-7, is DVKVTQSSRYLVKRTGEKVFLECVQDMDHENMFWYRQDPGLGLRLIYFSYDVKMKEKGDIPEGYSVSREKKERFSLILESASTNQTSMYLCASSFAREPYEQYFGPGTRLTVT.

This chain joins TRBV20-1 and TRBJ2-1; the TCRdb call, TRBD2, lacks DNA for checking. CDR3 length: 14 residues. The V gene's germline CDR1 is DFQATT and CDR2 SNEGSKA (reference sequence). CDR3 protein: CSALSGSSYNEQFF.

The V gene is TRBV7-6, the J gene TRBJ2-1; TCRdb's D gene call, TRBD2, goes unchecked for lack of DNA. This CDR3 contains 16 residues. In germline, CDR1 is SGHVS, CDR2 FNYEAQ. The CDR3 loop is CASSLDPNGSGNEQFF.

CDR3 residues: CASSLASDTEAFF. The chain couples TRBV5-4 to TRBJ1-1. The germline gives CDR1 SGHNT, CDR2 YYREEE (reference sequence). The CDR3 is made up of 13 amino acids.

The chain carries TRBV12-3 or TRBV12-4 and TRBJ2-1; the D call of TRBD2 rests on TCRdb alone, since no DNA is present to check it. The CDR3 extends over 13 amino acids. The CDR3 sequence is CASSPEVGHEQFF.

This chain joins TRBV5-1 and TRBJ2-4; TCRdb picks TRBD1, but there is no DNA to check that call. Germline CDR1 SGHRS, CDR2 YFSETQ. CDR3 length equals 14 residues. CDR3 loop: CASSFDRAGNIQYF.

V usage is TRBV7-2 and J usage is TRBJ1-3. The CDR3 is made up of 15 amino acids. Germline values: CDR1 SGHTA, CDR2 FQGNSA. The CDR3 sequence: CASSQRTGSGNTIYF.